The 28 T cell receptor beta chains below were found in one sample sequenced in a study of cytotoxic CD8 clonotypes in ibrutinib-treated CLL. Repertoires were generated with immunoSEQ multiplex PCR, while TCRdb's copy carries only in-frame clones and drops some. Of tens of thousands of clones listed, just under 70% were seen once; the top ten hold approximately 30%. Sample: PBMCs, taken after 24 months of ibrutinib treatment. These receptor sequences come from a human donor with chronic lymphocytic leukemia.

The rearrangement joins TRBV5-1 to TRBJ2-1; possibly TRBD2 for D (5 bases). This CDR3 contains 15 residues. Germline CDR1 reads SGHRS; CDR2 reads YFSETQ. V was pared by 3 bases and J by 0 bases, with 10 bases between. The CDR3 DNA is TGCGCCAGCAGCTCGGGGTCTAGCTCCTACAATGAGCAGTTCTTC. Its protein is CASSSGSSSYNEQFF.

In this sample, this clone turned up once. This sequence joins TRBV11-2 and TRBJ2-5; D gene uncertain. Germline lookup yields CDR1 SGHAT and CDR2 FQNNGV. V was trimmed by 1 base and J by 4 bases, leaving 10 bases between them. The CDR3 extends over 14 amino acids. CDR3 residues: CASSLGHGVETQYF. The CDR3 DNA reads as TGTGCCAGCAGCTTAGGGCATGGGGTAGAGACCCAGTACTTC.

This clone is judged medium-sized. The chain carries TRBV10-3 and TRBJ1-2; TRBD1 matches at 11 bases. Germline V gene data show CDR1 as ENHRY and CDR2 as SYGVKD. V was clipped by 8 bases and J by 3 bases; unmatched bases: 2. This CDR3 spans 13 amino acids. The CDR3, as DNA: TGTGCCATCCGGACAGGGGGCGACTATGGCTACACCTTC. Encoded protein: CAIRTGGDYGYTF.

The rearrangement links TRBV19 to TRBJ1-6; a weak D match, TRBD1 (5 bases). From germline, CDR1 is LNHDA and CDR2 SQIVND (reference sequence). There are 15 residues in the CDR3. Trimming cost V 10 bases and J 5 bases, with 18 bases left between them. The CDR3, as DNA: TGTGCCACGAGGGACCTGATTAAAAATAATTCACCCCTCCACTTT. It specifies CATRDLIKNNSPLHF.

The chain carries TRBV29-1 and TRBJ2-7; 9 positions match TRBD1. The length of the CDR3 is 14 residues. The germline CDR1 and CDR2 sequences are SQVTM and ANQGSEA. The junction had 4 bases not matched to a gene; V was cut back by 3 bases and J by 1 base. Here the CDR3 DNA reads TGCAGCGTTGACCTAGGACAGGGGTCCTACGAGCAGTACTTC. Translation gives CSVDLGQGSYEQYF.

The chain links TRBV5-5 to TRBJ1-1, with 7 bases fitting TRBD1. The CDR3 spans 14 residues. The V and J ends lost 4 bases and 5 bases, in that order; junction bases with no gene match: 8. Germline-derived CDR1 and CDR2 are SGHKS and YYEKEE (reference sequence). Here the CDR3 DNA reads TGTGCCAGCAGCCAATGGGACAGAAGGACTGAAGCTTTCTTT. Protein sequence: CASSQWDRRTEAFF. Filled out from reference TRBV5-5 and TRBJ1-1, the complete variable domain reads DAGVTQSPTHLIKTRGQQVTLRCSPISGHKSVSWYQQVLGQGPQFIFQYYEKEERGRGNFPDRFSARQFPNYSSELNVNALLLGDSALYLCASSQWDRRTEAFFGQGTRLTVV.

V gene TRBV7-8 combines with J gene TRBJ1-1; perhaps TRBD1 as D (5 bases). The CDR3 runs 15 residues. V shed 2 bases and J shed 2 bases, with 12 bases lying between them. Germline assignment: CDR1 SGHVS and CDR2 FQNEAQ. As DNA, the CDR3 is TGTGCCAGCAGCTTACGAGGGACGGCCAACACTGAAGCTTTCTTT. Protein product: CASSLRGTANTEAFF.

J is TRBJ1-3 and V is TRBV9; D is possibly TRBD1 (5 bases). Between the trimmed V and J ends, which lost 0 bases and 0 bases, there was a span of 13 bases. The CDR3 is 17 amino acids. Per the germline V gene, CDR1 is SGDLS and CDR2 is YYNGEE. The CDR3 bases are TGTGCCAGCAGCGTAGAGACAATAGGGACCTCTGGAAACACCATATATTTT. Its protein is CASSVETIGTSGNTIYF.

As DNA, the CDR3 is TGCGCCAGCAGGTTAGCGGGGGCCCGCACAGATACGCAGTATTTT. The encoded protein is CASRLAGARTDTQYF. V usage is TRBV5-1 and J usage is TRBJ2-3; 9 bases are shared with TRBD2. The CDR3 consists of 15 residues. The germline gives CDR1 SGHRS, CDR2 YFSETQ. V shed 5 bases, J shed 1 base, and the junction held 5 bases outside the gene matches.

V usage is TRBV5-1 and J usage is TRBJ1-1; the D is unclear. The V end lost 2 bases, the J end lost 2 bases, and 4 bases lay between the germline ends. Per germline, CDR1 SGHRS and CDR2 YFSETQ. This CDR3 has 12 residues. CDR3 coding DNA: TGCGCCAGCAGCTTTCTCAACACTGAAGCTTTCTTT. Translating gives CASSFLNTEAFF.

This CDR3 reads CSALSGNTIYF. The CDR3 region has the DNA TGCAGCGCCTTGTCTGGAAACACCATATATTTT. The rearrangement links TRBV29-1 to TRBJ1-3; no definite D call. The CDR3 has 11 amino acids. Germline CDR1 reads SQVTM; CDR2 reads ANQGSEA. The ends were cut back, 7 bases at V and 1 base at J, with 5 bases in the middle.

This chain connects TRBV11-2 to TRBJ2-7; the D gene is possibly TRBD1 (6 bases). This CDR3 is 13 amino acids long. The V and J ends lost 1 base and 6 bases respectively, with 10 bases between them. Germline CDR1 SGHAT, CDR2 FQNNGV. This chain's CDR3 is CASSLGRGGEQYF. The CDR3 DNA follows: TGTGCCAGCAGCTTAGGCCGAGGGGGCGAGCAGTACTTC.

CDR3 DNA sequence: TGTGCCAGCAGCTTAGCGGCCAGGTCCGAAGAGACCCAGTACTTC. Protein product: CASSLAARSEETQYF. The chain uses TRBV7-8 and TRBJ2-5; D not certain. CDR1 is SGHVS, CDR2 FQNEAQ, per germline. V lost 0 bases and J 3 bases, leaving 11 bases between the germline ends. The CDR3 has 15 amino acids.

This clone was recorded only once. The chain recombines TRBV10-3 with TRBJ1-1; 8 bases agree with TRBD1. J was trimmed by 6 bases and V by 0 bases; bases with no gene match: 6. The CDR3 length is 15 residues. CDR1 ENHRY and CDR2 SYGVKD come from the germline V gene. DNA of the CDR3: TGTGCCATCAGTGAGTCAGAAGGACAGGGCTCTGAAGCTTTCTTT. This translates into CAISESEGQGSEAFF.

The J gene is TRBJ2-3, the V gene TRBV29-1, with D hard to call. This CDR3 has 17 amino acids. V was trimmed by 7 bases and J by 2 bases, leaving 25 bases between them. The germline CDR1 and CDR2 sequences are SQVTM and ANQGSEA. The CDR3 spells CSANQFPRIRPTDTQYF. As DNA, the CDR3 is TGCAGCGCGAACCAGTTCCCCAGAATTAGGCCCACAGATACGCAGTATTTT.

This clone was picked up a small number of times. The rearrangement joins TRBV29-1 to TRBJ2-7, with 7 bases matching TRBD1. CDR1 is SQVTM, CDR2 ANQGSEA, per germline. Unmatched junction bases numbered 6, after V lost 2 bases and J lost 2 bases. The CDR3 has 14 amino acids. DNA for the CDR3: TGCAGCGTTGAACGGACAGGCGGGCCCTACGAGCAGTACTTC. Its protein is CSVERTGGPYEQYF.

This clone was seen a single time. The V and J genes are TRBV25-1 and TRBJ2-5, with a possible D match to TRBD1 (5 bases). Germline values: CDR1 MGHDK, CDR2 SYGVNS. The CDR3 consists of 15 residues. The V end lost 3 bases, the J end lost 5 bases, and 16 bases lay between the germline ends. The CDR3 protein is CASSELGVMGETQYF. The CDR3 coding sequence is TGTGCCAGCAGTGAGTTAGGGGTCATGGGGGAGACCCAGTACTTC.

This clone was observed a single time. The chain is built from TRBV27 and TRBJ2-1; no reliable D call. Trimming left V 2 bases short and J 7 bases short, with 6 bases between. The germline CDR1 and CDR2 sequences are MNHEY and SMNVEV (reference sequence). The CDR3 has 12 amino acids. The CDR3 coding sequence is TGTGCCAGCAGTTTACTGGGGAATGAGCAGTTCTTC. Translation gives CASSLLGNEQFF.

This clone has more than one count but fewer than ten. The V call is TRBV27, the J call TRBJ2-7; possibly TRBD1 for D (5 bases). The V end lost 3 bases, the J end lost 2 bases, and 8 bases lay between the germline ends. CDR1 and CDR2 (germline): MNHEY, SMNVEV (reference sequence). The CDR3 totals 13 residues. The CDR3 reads CASSFADTYEQYF. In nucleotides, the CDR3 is TGTGCCAGCAGTTTCGCGGACACCTACGAGCAGTACTTC.

Here the CDR3 reads CASTEADTQYF. The CDR3 nucleotides are TGCGCCAGCACCGAGGCAGATACGCAGTATTTT. The rearrangement joins TRBV5-1 to TRBJ2-3; D ambiguous. V lost 6 bases, J lost 4 bases, and 6 bases lay in between. Germline-derived CDR1 and CDR2 are SGHRS and YFSETQ. The length of the CDR3 is 11 residues.

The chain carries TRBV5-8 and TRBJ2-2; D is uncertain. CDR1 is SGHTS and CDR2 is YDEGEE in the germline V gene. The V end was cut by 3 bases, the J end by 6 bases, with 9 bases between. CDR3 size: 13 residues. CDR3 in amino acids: CASSSQAPGELFF. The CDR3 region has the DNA TGTGCCAGCAGCTCTCAGGCCCCCGGGGAGCTGTTTTTT.

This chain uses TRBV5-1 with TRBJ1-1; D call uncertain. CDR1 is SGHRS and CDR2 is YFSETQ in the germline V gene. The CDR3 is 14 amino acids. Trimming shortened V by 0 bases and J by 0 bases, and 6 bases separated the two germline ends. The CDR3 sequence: CASSLDSLNTEAFF. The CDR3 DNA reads TGCGCCAGCAGCTTGGACAGTCTGAACACTGAAGCTTTCTTT.

The CDR3 nucleotides read TGTGCCAGCAGTTTATCGCACAGGGGGATCACCTATAATTCACCCCTCCACTTT. Amino acids: CASSLSHRGITYNSPLHF. The J gene is TRBJ1-6, the V gene TRBV27; TRBD1 matches at 8 bases. The CDR3 contains 18 residues. V shed 0 bases and J 2 bases; nucleotides not matched to a gene: 6. Germline CDR1 reads MNHEY; CDR2 reads SMNVEV (reference sequence).

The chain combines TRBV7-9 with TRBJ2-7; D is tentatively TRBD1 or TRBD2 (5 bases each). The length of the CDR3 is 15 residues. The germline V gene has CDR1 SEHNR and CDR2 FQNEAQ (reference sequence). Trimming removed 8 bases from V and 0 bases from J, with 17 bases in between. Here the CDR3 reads CASLPQGRGSYEQYF. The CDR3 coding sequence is TGTGCCAGCCTACCGCAGGGTCGGGGCTCCTACGAGCAGTACTTC.

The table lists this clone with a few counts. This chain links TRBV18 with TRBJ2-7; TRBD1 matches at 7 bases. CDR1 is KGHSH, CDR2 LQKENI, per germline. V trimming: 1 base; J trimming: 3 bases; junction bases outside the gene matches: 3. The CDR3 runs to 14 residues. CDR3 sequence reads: CASSPLPGGYEQYF. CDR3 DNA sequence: TGTGCCAGCTCACCACTCCCAGGGGGCTACGAGCAGTACTTC.

The CDR3 region is CASSSGGRVTEAFF. In DNA form, the CDR3 reads TGTGCCAGCAGCTCGGGCGGGAGAGTCACTGAAGCTTTCTTT. The chain is built from TRBV2 and TRBJ1-1; no reliable D call. The V gene lost 6 bases and the J gene lost 4 bases, with 15 bases spanning the gap. Germline V gene lookup returns CDR1 SNHLY and CDR2 FYNNEI. This CDR3 comprises 14 residues.

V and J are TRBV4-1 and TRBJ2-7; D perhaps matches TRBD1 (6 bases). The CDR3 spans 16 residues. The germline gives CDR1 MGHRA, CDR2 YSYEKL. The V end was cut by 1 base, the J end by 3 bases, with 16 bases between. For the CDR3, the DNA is TGCGCCAGCAGCCAAGGTCAGACAGGATTCAACTACGAGCAGTACTTC. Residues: CASSQGQTGFNYEQYF.

The CDR3 sequence: CAGERGRQETQYF. The DNA for the CDR3 is TGTGCCGGGGAGAGAGGTCGCCAAGAGACCCAGTACTTC. The rearrangement joins TRBV2 to TRBJ2-5; D might be TRBD2 (5 bases). Germline CDR1 reads SNHLY; CDR2 reads FYNNEI. V lost 11 bases, J lost 1 base, and 14 bases lay in between. The CDR3 is 13 amino acids.